This TCR beta chain was sequenced during a study of blood T cell repertoires in COVID-19. Study as a whole: From T cells, B-cell-depleted T cells, or PBMCs came the material, which was cDNA or gDNA.

Germline CDR1 KGHSH, CDR2 LQKENI. This CDR3 spans 16 amino acids. With 3 bases clipped from V and 3 bases from J, the junction kept 5 bases outside the gene matches. As handled by the study authors: From reference gene primer amplification, estimates of nucleated cell counts were derived. This table comes from immunoSEQ multiplex PCR, and its TCRdb copy is limited to in-frame clones, with some not included. The V and J calls and clone size are taken from that table; D and trimming were inferred from the DNA. The profile shows 250,000 to 350,000 clones, about 83% of them singletons. Sequenced input: peripheral blood. The receptor's source is a woman between 50 and 59 years old with acute or convalescent COVID-19. The rearrangement joins TRBV18 to TRBJ2-7, with TRBD2 identical over 13 bases. The CDR3 DNA reads as TGTGCCAGCTCACCGGGCCGACTAGCGGGAGGCTACGAGCAGTACTTC. Residues: CASSPGRLAGGYEQYF. The variable domain in full, with the rest retrieved from reference TRBV18 and TRBJ2-7, is NAGVMQNPRHLVRRRGQEARLRCSPMKGHSHVYWYRQLPEEGLKFMVYLQKENIIDESGMPKERFSAEFPKEGPSILRIQQVVRGDSAAYFCASSPGRLAGGYEQYFGPGTRLTVT.